The text below deals with one TCR beta chain. The target antigen is unknown. A multiplex PCR was run with 60 Vbeta primers and 13 Jbeta primers. Repertoires were generated with immunoSEQ multiplex PCR, while TCRdb's copy carries only in-frame clones and drops some. This repertoire shows 180,000 or so clones, 81% found once; its top ten account for roughly 4.9%. The germline V gene has CDR1 MGHRA and CDR2 YSYEKL. This CDR3 comprises 16 residues. Trimming left V 1 base short and J 7 bases short, with 14 bases between. This entry comes from a study of cytomegalovirus exposure and HLA in healthy donors. Whole-study findings and limits: Despite most TCR sequences being rare, some public TCRs occurred in many donors. With further analysis later on, most CMV-associated TCR beta chains appeared HLA-restricted. For most subjects, TCR beta sequences were reported to predict HLA-A and HLA-B alleles with accuracy.

Each donor's status was that of a healthy bone marrow donor. This sequence was found in a woman younger than 30 in good health and CMV-seropositive. The sample comprised PBMCs. The chain links TRBV4-1 to TRBJ1-6; a possible D gene is TRBD1 (5 bases). CDR3 DNA sequence: TGCGCCAGCAGCCAAGTTGGTCGGACACCAAATTCACCCCTCCACTTT. As protein: CASSQVGRTPNSPLHF.